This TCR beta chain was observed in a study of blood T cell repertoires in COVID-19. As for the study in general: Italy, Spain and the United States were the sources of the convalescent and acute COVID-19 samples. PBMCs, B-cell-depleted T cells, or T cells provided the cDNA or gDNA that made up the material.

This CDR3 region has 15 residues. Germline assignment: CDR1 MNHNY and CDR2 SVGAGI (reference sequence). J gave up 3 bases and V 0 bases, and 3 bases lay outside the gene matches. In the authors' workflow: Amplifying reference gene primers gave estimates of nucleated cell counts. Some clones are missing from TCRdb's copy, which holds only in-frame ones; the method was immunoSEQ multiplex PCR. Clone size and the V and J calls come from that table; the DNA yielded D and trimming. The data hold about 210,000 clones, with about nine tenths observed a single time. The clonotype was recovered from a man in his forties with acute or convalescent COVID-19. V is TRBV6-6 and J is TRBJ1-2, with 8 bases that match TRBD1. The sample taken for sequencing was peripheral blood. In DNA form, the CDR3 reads TGTGCCAGCAGTTACTCCCGACAGGGGTACTATGGCTACACCTTC. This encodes CASSYSRQGYYGYTF.